This paragraph reports one T cell receptor (beta chain). This specimen belongs to a study of blood T cell repertoires in COVID-19. V was pared by 6 bases and J by 3 bases, with 15 bases between. CDR1 is LNHDA and CDR2 is SQIVND in the germline V gene (reference sequence). The CDR3 runs 15 residues. Produced via immunoSEQ multiplex PCR; TCRdb's table is partial and in-frame only. The sample records 200,000 to 250,000 clones, under 90% being singletons. The sequenced sample was peripheral blood. This clonotype originated in a woman at least 80 years old with COVID-19, enrolled during active disease. This chain links TRBV19 with TRBJ2-1; tentatively, D is TRBD2 (5 bases). DNA of the CDR3: TGTGCCAGTAGGAAAGCGGAACGAGGCTACAATGAGCAGTTCTTC. This encodes CASRKAERGYNEQFF.